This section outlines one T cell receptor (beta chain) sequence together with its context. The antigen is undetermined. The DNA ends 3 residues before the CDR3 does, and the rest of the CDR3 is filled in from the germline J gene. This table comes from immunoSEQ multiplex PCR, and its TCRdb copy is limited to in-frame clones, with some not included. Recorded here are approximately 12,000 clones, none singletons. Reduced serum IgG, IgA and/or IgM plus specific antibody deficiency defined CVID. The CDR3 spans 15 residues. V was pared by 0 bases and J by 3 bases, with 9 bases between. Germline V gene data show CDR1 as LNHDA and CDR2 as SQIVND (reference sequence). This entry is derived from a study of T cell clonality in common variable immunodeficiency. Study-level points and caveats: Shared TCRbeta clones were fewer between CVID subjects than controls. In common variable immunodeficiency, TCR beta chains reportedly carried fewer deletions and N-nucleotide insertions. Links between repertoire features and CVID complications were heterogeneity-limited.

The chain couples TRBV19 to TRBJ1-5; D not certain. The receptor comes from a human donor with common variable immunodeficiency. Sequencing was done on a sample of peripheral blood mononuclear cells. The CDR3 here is CASSIEGLHNQPQHF. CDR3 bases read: TGTGCCAGTAGTATAGAAGGGCTCCACAATCAGCCC. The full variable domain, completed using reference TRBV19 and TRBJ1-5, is DGGITQSPKYLFRKEGQNVTLSCEQNLNHDAMYWYRQDPGQGLRLIYYSQIVNDFQKGDIAEGYSVSREKKESFPLTVTSAQKNPTAFYLCASSIEGLHNQPQHFGDGTRLSIL.